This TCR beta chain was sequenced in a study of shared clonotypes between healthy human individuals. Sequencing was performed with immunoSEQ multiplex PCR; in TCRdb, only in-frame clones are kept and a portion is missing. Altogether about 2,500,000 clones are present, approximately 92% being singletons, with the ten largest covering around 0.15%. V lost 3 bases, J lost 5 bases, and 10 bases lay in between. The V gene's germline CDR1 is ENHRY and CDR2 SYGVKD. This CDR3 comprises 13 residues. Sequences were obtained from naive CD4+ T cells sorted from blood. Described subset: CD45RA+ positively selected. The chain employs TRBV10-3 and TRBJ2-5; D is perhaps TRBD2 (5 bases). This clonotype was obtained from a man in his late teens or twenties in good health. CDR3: CAISDTPGETQYF. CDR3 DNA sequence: TGTGCCATCAGTGATACCCCGGGGGAGACCCAGTACTTC.